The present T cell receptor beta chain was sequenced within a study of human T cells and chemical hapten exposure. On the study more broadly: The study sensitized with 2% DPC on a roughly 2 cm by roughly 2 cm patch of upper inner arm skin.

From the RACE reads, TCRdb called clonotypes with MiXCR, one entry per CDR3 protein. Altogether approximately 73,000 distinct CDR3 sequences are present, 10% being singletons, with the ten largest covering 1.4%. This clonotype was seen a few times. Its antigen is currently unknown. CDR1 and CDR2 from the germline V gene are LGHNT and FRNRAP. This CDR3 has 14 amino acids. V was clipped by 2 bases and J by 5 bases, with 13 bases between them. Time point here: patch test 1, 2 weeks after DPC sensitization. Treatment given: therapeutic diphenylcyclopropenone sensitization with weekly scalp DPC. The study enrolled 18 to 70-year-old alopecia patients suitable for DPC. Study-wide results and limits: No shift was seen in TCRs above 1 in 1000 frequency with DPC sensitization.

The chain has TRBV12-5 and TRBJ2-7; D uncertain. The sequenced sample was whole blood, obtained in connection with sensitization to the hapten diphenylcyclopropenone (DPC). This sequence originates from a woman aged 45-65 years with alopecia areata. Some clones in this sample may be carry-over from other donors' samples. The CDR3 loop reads CASGLFPELHEQYF. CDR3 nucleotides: TGTGCTAGTGGTTTGTTCCCCGAACTTCACGAGCAGTACTTC.